A selection of T cell receptor beta chains follows, all from one sample in a study of cytomegalovirus exposure and HLA in healthy donors. Here immunoSEQ multiplex PCR was the method, and the copy in TCRdb shows in-frame clones only, minus some. The sample consists of fewer than 150,000 clones, about 78% of them appearing once. Sequenced: PBMCs. Source of these receptors: a male donor in good health and CMV-seronegative. Both conserved end residues are part of each CDR3.

len	v_gene	j_gene	CDR3aa
17	TRBV5-1	TRBJ2-7	CASSLTIQPGTTYEQYF
15	TRBV27	TRBJ2-5	CASRRTGAARETQYF
12	TRBV19	TRBJ2-7	CASSPEGYEQYF
12	TRBV2	TRBJ1-1	CASSRRGTEAFF
14	TRBV19	TRBJ1-5	CASSTRGINQPQHF
14	TRBV30	TRBJ1-3	CAWRMVRTGNTIYF
17	TRBV5-6	TRBJ2-5	CASSSRLAGGRQETQYF
15	TRBV27	TRBJ2-7	CASSSPAAGAREQYF
15	TRBV18	TRBJ1-1	CASSLGQGGHTEAFF
16	TRBV19	TRBJ2-2	CASSMGRELYTGELFF
15	TRBV18	TRBJ2-1	CASSPASGIFNEQFF
18	TRBV5-6	TRBJ2-1	CASSLGGSGRQKENEQFF
15	TRBV6-4	TRBJ2-1	CASSGETSGANEQFF
12	TRBV7-8	TRBJ1-2	CASSSRGIGYTF
14	TRBV10-2	TRBJ2-7	CASSGRGAGYEQYF
16	TRBV7-6	TRBJ1-3	CASSLVAGVSGNTIYF
14	TRBV19	TRBJ1-1	CASSIVSGNTEAFF
17	TRBV27	TRBJ2-2	CASSLLTSGGYTGELFF
17	TRBV25-1	TRBJ1-4	CASSEYFRTGTNEKLFF
17	TRBV4-1	TRBJ2-3	CASSQAGSAWSRGRQYF
15	TRBV5-1	TRBJ1-6	CASSWDRVENSPLHF
15	TRBV7-9	TRBJ1-5	CASSLGEAVGQPQHF
16	TRBV10-2	TRBJ1-3	CASRRQGAFGPNTIYF
15	TRBV2	TRBJ1-5	CASTLSPDPRGSQHF
15	TRBV6-5	TRBJ1-2	CASKQGAHLTRGYTF
14	TRBV7-9	TRBJ2-1	CASSIQAGSNEQFF
16	TRBV5-1	TRBJ2-1	CASRTLAAPTYNEQFF
14	TRBV5-4	TRBJ1-5	CASSLDRAGQPQHF
14	TRBV30	TRBJ2-2	CAWSVLPGNGELFF
18	TRBV7-9	TRBJ2-7	CASSPRGGQGGKVYEQYF
14	TRBV7-9	TRBJ2-1	CASSGRGPDNEQFF